This TCR beta chain comes out of a study of blood T cell repertoires in COVID-19. CDR1 is SGHVS, CDR2 FQNEAQ, per germline. The CDR3 has 15 residues. Trimming at V came to 4 bases and at J to 1 base, leaving 5 bases not matched to a gene. This clone was seen a few times. The method was immunoSEQ multiplex PCR; TCRdb's version includes in-frame clones alone and lacks a portion of them. The sample shows 55,000 to 75,000 clones, around 87% of them seen only once. The TCR was taken from a human donor with active COVID-19. The donor label of this sample is uncertain. J is TRBJ2-3 and V is TRBV7-8, with 7 positions matching TRBD1. Source material: peripheral blood. The CDR3 nucleotides read TGTGCCAGCAGCTCTGACAGGGTTGGCACAGATACGCAGTATTTT. Its translation: CASSSDRVGTDTQYF. The whole variable domain, filled in from reference TRBV7-8 and TRBJ2-3, reads GAGVSQSPRYKVAKRGQDVALRCDPISGHVSLFWYQQALGQGPEFLTYFQNEAQLDKSGLPSDRFFAERPEGSVSTLKIQRTQQEDSAVYLCASSSDRVGTDTQYFGPGTRLTVL.